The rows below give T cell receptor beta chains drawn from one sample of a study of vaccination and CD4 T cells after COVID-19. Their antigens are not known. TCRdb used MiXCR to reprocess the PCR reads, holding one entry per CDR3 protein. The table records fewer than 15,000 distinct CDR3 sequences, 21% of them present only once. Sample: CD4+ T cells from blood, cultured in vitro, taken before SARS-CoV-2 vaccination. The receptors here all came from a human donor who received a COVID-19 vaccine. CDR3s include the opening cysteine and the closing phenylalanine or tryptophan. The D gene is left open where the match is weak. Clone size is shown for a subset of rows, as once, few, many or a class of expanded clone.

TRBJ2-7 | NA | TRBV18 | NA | CASSSQAYEQYF | TGTGCCAGCTCATCGCAAGCCTACGAGCAGTACTTC
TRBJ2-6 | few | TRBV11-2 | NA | CASRRGVRSGANVLTF | TGTGCCAGCAGAAGAGGAGTTAGGTCTGGGGCCAACGTCCTGACTTTC
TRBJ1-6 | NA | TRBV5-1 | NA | CASSLALSGSNSPLHF | TGCGCCAGCAGCTTGGCTTTGTCAGGGAGCAATTCACCCCTCCACTTT
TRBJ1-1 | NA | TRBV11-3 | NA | CASSLGGRWGVVPQAYSEAFF | TGTGCCAGCAGCTTAGGGGGGCGATGGGGGGTAGTGCCCCAGGCATACAGTGAAGCTTTCTTT
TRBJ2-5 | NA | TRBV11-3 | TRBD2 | CVSSLQPGLAGKETQYF | TGTGTCAGCAGCCTTCAACCGGGACTAGCGGGGAAAGAGACCCAGTACTTC
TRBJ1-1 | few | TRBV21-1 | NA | CASSRSGYGEAFF | TGTGCCAGCAGCAGGTCAGGGTACGGGGAAGCTTTCTTT
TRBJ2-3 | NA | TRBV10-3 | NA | CAISDSQTQYF | TGTGCCATCAGTGATTCCCAAACGCAGTATTTT
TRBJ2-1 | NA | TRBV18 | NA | CASSPTRLDEQFF | TGTGCCAGCTCCCCTACGCGGCTCGATGAGCAGTTCTTC
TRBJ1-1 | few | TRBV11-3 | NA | CASSLEAGKTPWGTEAFF | TGTGCCAGCAGCTTAGAAGCGGGAAAGACCCCATGGGGCACTGAAGCTTTCTTT
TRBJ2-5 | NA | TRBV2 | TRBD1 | CASSEHRGQETQYF | TGTGCCAGCAGTGAGCACAGGGGGCAGGAGACCCAGTACTTC
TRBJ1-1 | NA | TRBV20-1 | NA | CSVDERTMNTEAFF | TGCAGTGTAGATGAGAGAACCATGAACACTGAAGCTTTCTTT
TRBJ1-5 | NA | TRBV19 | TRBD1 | CASSRRDRGYQPQHF | TGTGCCAGTAGTCGCCGGGACAGGGGTTACCAGCCCCAGCATTTT
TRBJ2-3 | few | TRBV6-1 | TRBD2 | CASSLAGGSTDTQYF | TGTGCCAGCAGCCTAGCGGGGGGGTCAACAGATACGCAGTATTTT
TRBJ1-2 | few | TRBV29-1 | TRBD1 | CSVDSPRGRSNYGYTF | TGCAGCGTTGACTCCCCCAGGGGGCGGTCCAACTATGGCTACACCTTC
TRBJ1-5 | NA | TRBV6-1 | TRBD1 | CASSGYSGTGIFSNQPQHF | TGTGCCAGCAGTGGTTATTCCGGGACAGGGATTTTTAGCAATCAGCCCCAGCATTTT
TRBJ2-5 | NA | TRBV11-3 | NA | CASSPGPGETQYF | TGTGCCAGCAGCCCAGGACCAGGAGAGACCCAGTACTTC
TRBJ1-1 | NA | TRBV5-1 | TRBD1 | CASSSRGTGNTEAFF | TGCGCCAGCAGCTCCAGAGGGACAGGTAACACTGAAGCTTTCTTT
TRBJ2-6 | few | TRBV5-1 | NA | CASSPGRGPNSGANVLTF | TGCGCCAGCAGCCCTGGACGGGGCCCAAACTCTGGGGCCAACGTCCTGACTTTC
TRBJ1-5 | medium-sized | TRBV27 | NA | CASSGRGSKKEGYSNQPQHF | TGTGCCAGCAGTGGCCGGGGCTCGAAGAAAGAGGGTTATAGCAATCAGCCCCAGCATTTT
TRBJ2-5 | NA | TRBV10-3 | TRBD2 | CAIRTGTSGGQETQYF | TGTGCCATCAGGACCGGGACTAGCGGCGGCCAAGAGACCCAGTACTTC
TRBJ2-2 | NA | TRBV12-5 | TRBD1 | CASGLVTGAVTGELFF | TGTGCTAGTGGTTTGGTGACAGGGGCGGTCACCGGGGAGCTGTTTTTT
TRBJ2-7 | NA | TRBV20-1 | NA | CSARGTVQYEQYF | TGCAGTGCTAGAGGGACAGTACAATACGAGCAGTACTTC
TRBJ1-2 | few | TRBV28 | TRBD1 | CASSLWTGNDGYTF | TGTGCCAGTAGCCTTTGGACAGGGAACGATGGCTACACCTTC
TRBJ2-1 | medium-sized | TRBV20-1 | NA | CSATGSYNEQFF | TGCAGTGCGACGGGCTCCTACAATGAGCAGTTCTTC
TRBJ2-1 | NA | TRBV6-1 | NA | CASSLGLEYNEQFF | TGTGCCAGCAGTCTTGGCCTAGAATACAATGAGCAGTTCTTC
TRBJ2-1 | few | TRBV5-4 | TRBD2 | CASSSPRLAGDNEQFF | TGTGCCAGCAGCTCACCAAGACTAGCGGGGGACAATGAGCAGTTCTTC
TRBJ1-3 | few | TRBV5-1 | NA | CASSLATGGGNTIYF | TGCGCCAGCAGCTTGGCCACCGGGGGAGGAAACACCATATATTTT
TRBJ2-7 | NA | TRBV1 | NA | CTSSQDPPGTRKGKRSYEQYF | TGCACCAGCAGCCAAGATCCCCCCGGGACTAGGAAGGGGAAGAGGTCCTACGAGCAGTACTTC
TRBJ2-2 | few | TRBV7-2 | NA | CASSPQSGGLTGELFF | TGTGCCAGCAGCCCTCAATCCGGGGGCCTCACCGGGGAGCTGTTTTTT
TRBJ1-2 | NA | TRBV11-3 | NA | CASSLASQGQGGYTF | TGTGCCAGCAGCTTAGCGAGCCAGGGGCAGGGTGGCTACACCTTC
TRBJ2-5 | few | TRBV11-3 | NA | CASRGRQETQYF | TGTGCCAGCCGGGGGAGGCAAGAGACCCAGTACTTC